This TCR beta chain came from a study of T-cell reconstitution after alpha-beta-depleted transplantation in children. Unique molecular identifiers were used to barcode this TCRbeta library. MiXCR, run by TCRdb on the PCR reads, gives a single entry per CDR3 protein. Of 360,000 or so distinct CDR3 sequences in the sample, roughly 22% were seen once. The germline V gene encodes CDR1 DFQATT and CDR2 SNEGSKA (reference sequence). Losses at the gene ends were 5 bases for V and 7 bases for J; bases not matched to a gene: 6. The CDR3 is 13 residues long. The V gene is TRBV20-1, the J gene TRBJ2-1; 9 bases map to TRBD2. The receptor was derived from a human donor who donated a stem cell graft to a child with acute myeloid leukemia. Material: PBMCs from the stem cell graft donor, obtained from the stem cell graft. CDR3 nucleotide sequence: TGCAGTGCTCCAGGGACTAGCTTAAATGAGCAGTTCTTC. Translation gives CSAPGTSLNEQFF.